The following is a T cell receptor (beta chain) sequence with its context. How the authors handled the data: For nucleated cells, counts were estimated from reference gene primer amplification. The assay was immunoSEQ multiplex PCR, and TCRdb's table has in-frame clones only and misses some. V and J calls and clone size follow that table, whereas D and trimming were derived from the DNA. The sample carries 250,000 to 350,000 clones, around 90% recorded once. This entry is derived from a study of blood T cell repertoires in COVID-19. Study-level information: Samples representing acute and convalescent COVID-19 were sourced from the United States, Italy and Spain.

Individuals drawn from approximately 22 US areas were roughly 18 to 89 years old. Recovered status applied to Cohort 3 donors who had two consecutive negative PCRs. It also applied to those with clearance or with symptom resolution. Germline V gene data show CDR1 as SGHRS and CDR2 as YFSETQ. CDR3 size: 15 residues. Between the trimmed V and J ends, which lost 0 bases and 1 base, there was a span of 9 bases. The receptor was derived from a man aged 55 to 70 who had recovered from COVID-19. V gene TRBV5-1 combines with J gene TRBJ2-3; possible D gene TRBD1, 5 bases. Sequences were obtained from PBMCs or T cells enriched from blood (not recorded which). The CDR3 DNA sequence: TGCGCCAGCAGCTTGGGCAGGGTAGGCACAGATACGCAGTATTTT. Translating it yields CASSLGRVGTDTQYF.